These T cell receptor beta chains were read from a single sample in a study of shared clonotypes between healthy human individuals. Some clones are missing from TCRdb's copy, which holds only in-frame ones; the method was immunoSEQ multiplex PCR. The sample consists of approximately 2,300,000 clones, under 95% of them appearing once. The specimen sequenced was naive CD4+ T cells from PBMCs. All receptors come from a man in his late teens or twenties in good health. Some clones in this sample may be carry-over from other donors' samples. Each CDR3 is given with its conserved first and last residue. The D gene is left open where the match is weak. Some rows have no size entry. The others give once, few or many, or a class for an expanded clone.

d_gene | j_gene | abundance | v_gene | CDR3nt | CDR3aa
TRBD1 | TRBJ2-7 | - | TRBV6-1 | TGTGCCAGCAGCTCCCTCGACAGGGGGGTCGAGCAGTACTTC | CASSSLDRGVEQYF
TRBD1 | TRBJ1-1 | once | TRBV27 | TGTGCCAGCAGTACCCTACAGGGGATGAACACTGAAGCTTTCTTT | CASSTLQGMNTEAFF
TRBD2 | TRBJ2-5 | - | TRBV5-1 | TGCGCCAGCAGCTTTGGGACTAGCGGGGAAGAGACCCAGTACTTC | CASSFGTSGEETQYF
TRBD2 | TRBJ2-2 | once | TRBV4-1 | TGCGCCAGCAGCCAAGGGGTAGCTAGCGGGACGACCGGGGAGCTGTTTTTT | CASSQGVASGTTGELFF
- | TRBJ2-3 | - | TRBV5-1 | TGCGCCAGCAGCTTCGGTCCGGCAGGGGGCACAGATACGCAGTATTTT | CASSFGPAGGTDTQYF
TRBD1 | TRBJ1-5 | - | TRBV19 | TGTGCCAGTAGTGAGGGACAGGGGGCATTTCAGCCCCAGCATTTT | CASSEGQGAFQPQHF
TRBD2 | TRBJ2-7 | - | TRBV13 | TGTGCCAGCAGCTTAGGAGCTAGCGGGAGGTACGAGCAGTACTTC | CASSLGASGRYEQYF
- | TRBJ1-4 | - | TRBV15 | TGTGCCACCAGCAGAGACCCGGGGGCGACTAATGAAAAACTGTTTTTT | CATSRDPGATNEKLFF
- | TRBJ2-3 | - | TRBV6-1 | TGTGCCAGCACCCCGAGGGGGGGCCCCACAGATACGCAGTATTTT | CASTPRGGPTDTQYF
TRBD2 | TRBJ2-3 | - | TRBV11-2 | TGTGCCAGCAGGCCAACTAGCGGAAGCACAGATACGCAGTATTTT | CASRPTSGSTDTQYF
- | TRBJ2-5 | - | TRBV18 | TGTGCCAGCTCACCACGCGAAGAAGAGACCCAGTACTTC | CASSPREEETQYF
TRBD1 | TRBJ1-1 | - | TRBV28 | TGTGCCAGCAGTTTACCCTCGACAGGGGCAGGTGAAGCTTTCTTT | CASSLPSTGAGEAFF
TRBD1 | TRBJ1-1 | - | TRBV28 | TGTGCCAGCAGTCCCCTGGACAGGCCGAACACTGAAGCTTTCTTT | CASSPLDRPNTEAFF
- | TRBJ2-7 | - | TRBV5-1 | TGCGCCAGCAGCTTGTCCCAGGGGCGAACCTACGAGCAGTACTTC | CASSLSQGRTYEQYF
- | TRBJ1-6 | - | TRBV27 | TGTGCCAGCAGTTTGGTCAGGTGGGACTCACCCCTCCACTTT | CASSLVRWDSPLHF
- | TRBJ2-7 | - | TRBV11-1 | TGTGCCAGCAGCTTAGGCGGCGAGGTCATGCGGAAGAACTTC | CASSLGGEVMRKNF
- | TRBJ1-5 | - | TRBV5-8 | TGTGCCAGCACCCCTCCAGGGAGTCAGCCCCAGCATTTT | CASTPPGSQPQHF
- | TRBJ1-1 | once | TRBV28 | TGTGCCAGCAGTTTATTAGGCAGATTAAACACTGAAGCTTTCTTT | CASSLLGRLNTEAFF
- | TRBJ2-2 | - | TRBV5-1 | TGCGCCAGCAGCCAACAGTCGAACACCGGGGAGCTGTTTTTT | CASSQQSNTGELFF
TRBD1 | TRBJ2-2 | - | TRBV25-1 | TGTGCCAGCAGTGCCCCTCGGGACAGCTACACCGGGGAGCTGTTTTTT | CASSAPRDSYTGELFF
- | TRBJ1-4 | - | TRBV7-2 | TGTGCCAGCAGCTTAGCGGGAAAACTGTTTTTT | CASSLAGKLFF
- | TRBJ2-1 | - | TRBV5-1 | TGCGCCAGCAGCCGAACATCAACCGGGACTTATATTGAGCAGTTCTTC | CASSRTSTGTYIEQFF
- | TRBJ2-1 | once | TRBV14 | TGTGCCAGCAGCCACGTAATGGGTGTGGGCCGGGACAATGAGCAGTTCTTC | CASSHVMGVGRDNEQFF
TRBD1 | TRBJ2-5 | - | TRBV5-4 | TGTGCCAGCAGCTTGACCCAGGGGGAAGAGACCCAGTACTTC | CASSLTQGEETQYF
- | TRBJ2-5 | - | TRBV11-3 | TGTGCCAGCAGCTTAGATCGGTGGAACAGGATGCCTATGTACCAAGAGACCCAGTACTTC | CASSLDRWNRMPMYQETQYF
TRBD2 | TRBJ2-5 | - | TRBV9 | TGTGCCAGCAGCCCCCCCCCTAGCGGGATCCAAGAGACCCAGTACTTC | CASSPPPSGIQETQYF
- | TRBJ1-1 | - | TRBV28 | TGTGCCAGCAGTCCGACGGACTTTGGGAACACTGAAGCTTTCTTT | CASSPTDFGNTEAFF